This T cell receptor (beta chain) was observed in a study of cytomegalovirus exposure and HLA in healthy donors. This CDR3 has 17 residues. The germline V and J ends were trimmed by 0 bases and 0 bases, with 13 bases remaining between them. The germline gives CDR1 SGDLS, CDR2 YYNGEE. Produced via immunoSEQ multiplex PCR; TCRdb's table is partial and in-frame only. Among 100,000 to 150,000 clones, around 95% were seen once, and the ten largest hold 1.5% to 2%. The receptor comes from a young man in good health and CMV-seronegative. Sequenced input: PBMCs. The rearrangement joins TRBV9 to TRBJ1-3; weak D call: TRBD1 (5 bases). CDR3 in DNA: TGTGCCAGCAGCGTAGGAGACAGCCTCCGCTCTGGAAACACCATATATTTT. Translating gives CASSVGDSLRSGNTIYF.